The 14 T cell receptor beta chains listed next were all sequenced from one sample in a study of Ad26.COV2.S vaccination and SARS-CoV-2 variants. The treatment denotes: 19 received Ad26.COV2.S at low or high dose, single or two shots; about 5 received placebo; per-sample allocation not given. Following the first vaccine or placebo injection, samples were taken on day 63. Assay used: immunoSEQ multiplex PCR; TCRdb lists only in-frame clones, some missing. This sample has fewer than 400,000 clones; roughly nine tenths occur once, and the top ten carry 3% to 4.5%. This material consisted of peripheral blood, taken in a trial of Ad26.COV2.S vaccine versus placebo. These receptors all come from a person aged 18 to 59 who received the Ad26.COV2.S COVID-19 vaccine or a placebo.

V gene TRBV18 combines with J gene TRBJ2-5; D is perhaps TRBD2 (6 bases). Germline V CDR1 and CDR2: KGHSH, LQKENI. CDR3 length: 13 amino acids. The germline V and J ends were trimmed by 3 bases and 5 bases, with 10 bases remaining between them. The CDR3 here is CASSPAGWETQYF. In DNA, the CDR3 is TGTGCCAGCTCACCTGCGGGGTGGGAGACCCAGTACTTC.

In its sample, this clone was seen once. This chain connects TRBV7-2 to TRBJ1-3; TRBD1 aligns across 7 bases. The V segment lost 6 bases and the J segment 6 bases; nucleotides outside the gene matches: 8. This CDR3 has 14 amino acids. Germline CDR1 and CDR2: SGHTA and FQGNSA. The CDR3 here is CASRSRGTENTIYF. CDR3 DNA sequence: TGTGCCAGCAGATCCAGGGGGACAGAAAACACCATATATTTT.

The chain is built from TRBV6-6 and TRBJ2-3, with D tentatively TRBD2 (5 bases). The CDR3 consists of 16 residues. In germline, CDR1 is MNHNY, CDR2 SVGAGI (reference sequence). Trimming cost V 6 bases and J 1 base, with 17 bases left between them. The CDR3 DNA follows: TGTGCCAGCAGAGGAGGATACCGAGGAGGCACAGATACGCAGTATTTT. Protein: CASRGGYRGGTDTQYF.

The table lists this clone with a count of one. The chain is built from TRBV30 and TRBJ1-6; D unresolved. With 4 bases removed from V and 3 bases from J, the gap between germline ends came to 7 bases. Germline-derived CDR1 and CDR2 are GTSNPN and SVGIG (reference sequence). The CDR3 extends over 13 amino acids. CDR3 DNA: TGTGCCTGGAACGGCTTCTATAATTCACCCCTCCACTTT. Translation: CAWNGFYNSPLHF.

This sequence joins TRBV5-5 and TRBJ1-2, with D hard to call. Germline CDR1 is SGHKS and CDR2 is YYEKEE (reference sequence). Trimming removed 1 base from V and 8 bases from J, with 15 bases in between. The CDR3 covers 14 residues. Here the CDR3 reads CASSLWLVGSGYTF. The CDR3 nucleotides are TGTGCCAGCAGCTTGTGGCTGGTGGGGTCAGGCTACACCTTC.

This chain links TRBV7-9 with TRBJ1-6; D possibly corresponds to TRBD1 (5 bases). Trimming cost V 1 base and J 4 bases, with 8 bases left between them. Germline V gene lookup returns CDR1 SEHNR and CDR2 FQNEAQ (reference sequence). The CDR3 sequence is 15 residues long. The CDR3 here is CASSLETVYNSPLHF. CDR3 DNA sequence: TGTGCCAGCAGCTTAGAGACAGTTTATAATTCACCCCTCCACTTT. The complete variable domain, with remaining parts taken from reference TRBV7-9 and TRBJ1-6, reads DTGVSQNPRHKITKRGQNVTFRCDPISEHNRLYWYRQTLGQGPEFLTYFQNEAQLEKSRLLSDRFSAERPKGSFSTLEIQRTEQGDSAMYLCASSLETVYNSPLHFGNGTRLTVT.

This chain connects TRBV6-5 to TRBJ2-3; TRBD2 matches at 10 bases. Germline-derived CDR1 and CDR2 are MNHEY and SVGAGI. Trimming at V came to 4 bases and at J to 3 bases, leaving 4 bases not matched to a gene. CDR3 length: 15 residues. The DNA for the CDR3 is TGTGCCAGCAGTTTTGCTAGCGGGGGAACAGATACGCAGTATTTT. Its translation: CASSFASGGTDTQYF.

The chain employs TRBV5-1 and TRBJ2-1; maybe TRBD1 (6 bases). V gave up 1 base and J gave up 5 bases, with 10 bases separating them. The CDR3 runs 14 residues. Germline lookup yields CDR1 SGHRS and CDR2 YFSETQ. The CDR3 spells CASSLLQGDNEQFF. CDR3 in DNA: TGCGCCAGCAGCTTGTTACAGGGAGACAATGAGCAGTTCTTC.

The chain employs TRBV5-1 and TRBJ1-2; D is ambiguous. The CDR3 consists of 17 residues. Germline-derived CDR1 and CDR2 are SGHRS and YFSETQ. V lost 4 bases and J 1 base, leaving 20 bases between the germline ends. The CDR3 loop is CASSQSRGGQYNYGYTF. CDR3 bases: TGCGCCAGCAGCCAAAGCCGAGGCGGCCAATATAACTATGGCTACACCTTC.

The chain carries TRBV2 and TRBJ1-5, with D unclear. The CDR3 is 15 residues long. Germline-derived CDR1 and CDR2 are SNHLY and FYNNEI. The germline V and J ends were trimmed by 7 bases and 1 base, with 14 bases remaining between them. CDR3 sequence reads: CASTPTVLSNQPQHF. The CDR3 coding sequence is TGTGCCAGCACACCTACGGTTTTGAGCAATCAGCCCCAGCATTTT. Drawing the rest from reference TRBV2 and TRBJ1-5, the complete variable domain is EPEVTQTPSHQVTQMGQEVILRCVPISNHLYFYWYRQILGQKVEFLVSFYNNEISEKSEIFDDQFSVERPDGSNFTLKIRSTKLEDSAMYFCASTPTVLSNQPQHFGDGTRLSIL.

The chain employs TRBV5-1 and TRBJ2-3; a weak D match, TRBD2 (6 bases). From germline, CDR1 is SGHRS and CDR2 YFSETQ. This CDR3 has 15 residues. V gave up 3 bases and J gave up 6 bases, with 17 bases separating them. The CDR3 here is CASSSRGLPQDTQYF. The CDR3 DNA reads TGCGCCAGCAGCTCACGGGGACTCCCGCAGGATACGCAGTATTTT.

The chain employs TRBV6-1 and TRBJ1-1; D not certain. V shed 3 bases and J shed 1 base, with 9 bases lying between them. The CDR3 is 14 residues long. CDR1 and CDR2 (germline): MNHNS, SASEGT. The CDR3 sequence: CASSEPASNTEAFF. The CDR3 DNA reads TGTGCCAGCAGTGAGCCAGCGTCGAACACTGAAGCTTTCTTT.

This sequence joins TRBV6-1 and TRBJ1-5; D is unresolved. Germline-derived CDR1 and CDR2 are MNHNS and SASEGT. This CDR3 has 16 residues. V was cut by 1 base and J by 5 bases, with 15 bases left in between. The CDR3 protein is CASSEDVGGRDQPQHF. The CDR3 nucleotides read TGTGCCAGCAGTGAAGATGTCGGCGGTCGGGATCAGCCCCAGCATTTT.

V is TRBV5-1 and J is TRBJ1-3; no clear D. V was shortened by 4 bases and J by 0 bases, with 8 bases between the two germline ends. This CDR3 is 14 amino acids long. Per germline, CDR1 SGHRS and CDR2 YFSETQ. The CDR3, as DNA: TGCGCCAGCAGCGAACGAGTCTCTGGAAACACCATATATTTT. This codes for CASSERVSGNTIYF.